The source of this T cell receptor beta chain is a study of blood T cell repertoires in COVID-19. Across the study: Donors in the United States, Italy and Spain gave samples during acute or convalescent COVID-19. The cDNA or gDNA used as material had been derived from T cells, B-cell-depleted T cells, or PBMCs.

The authors' processing: From reference gene primer amplification, estimates of nucleated cell counts were derived. Data came from immunoSEQ multiplex PCR; TCRdb stores just in-frame clones and leaves some out. V, J and clone size derive from that table, while D and trimming were established from the DNA sequence. The table has 89,000 or so clones, 75% to 90% seen once; the top ten hold over 35%. CDR3 length: 16 amino acids. CDR1 MNHEY and CDR2 SVGAGI come from the germline V gene. Trimming cost V 0 bases and J 2 bases; bases outside gene matches: 4. This receptor was obtained from a man older than 75 with acute or convalescent COVID-19. Material: peripheral blood. The chain combines TRBV6-5 with TRBJ2-3, with 8 nucleotides matching TRBD2. The CDR3 sequence: CASSYSAGDNTDTQYF. The CDR3 DNA sequence: TGTGCCAGCAGTTACTCAGCGGGGGACAACACAGATACGCAGTATTTT.